What follows is one T cell receptor (beta chain) and its context. Antigen specificity is unknown. This sample was included in a study of human T cells and chemical hapten exposure. Study context: Chiefly female patients presented with alopecia areata, totalis or universalis. Findings and limits, study-wide: Because all patients had alopecia, their immune responses might differ from healthy ones.

The library gave individual cDNA molecules unique molecular identifiers. TCRdb used MiXCR to reprocess the RACE reads, holding one entry per CDR3 protein. The sample consists of some 400,000 distinct CDR3 sequences, roughly 5.3% of them appearing once. This CDR3 has 13 residues. The V end was cut by 5 bases, the J end by 9 bases, with 14 bases between. CDR1 and CDR2 (germline): SGHTA, FQGNSA. The sample's time point: pre-sensitization, week 0. Treatment given: therapeutic diphenylcyclopropenone sensitization with weekly scalp DPC. It was from unfractionated whole blood that total RNA was extracted. This specimen was whole blood, taken in connection with sensitization to the hapten diphenylcyclopropenone (DPC). This receptor was taken from a woman in her 50s with alopecia areata. Some clones in this sample may be carry-over from other donors' samples. The V call is TRBV7-2, the J call TRBJ2-1; no clear D. The CDR3 nucleotides are TGTGCCAGCAGCAGCTCCACCGCGCCTGAGCAGTTCTTC. Translation gives CASSSSTAPEQFF.